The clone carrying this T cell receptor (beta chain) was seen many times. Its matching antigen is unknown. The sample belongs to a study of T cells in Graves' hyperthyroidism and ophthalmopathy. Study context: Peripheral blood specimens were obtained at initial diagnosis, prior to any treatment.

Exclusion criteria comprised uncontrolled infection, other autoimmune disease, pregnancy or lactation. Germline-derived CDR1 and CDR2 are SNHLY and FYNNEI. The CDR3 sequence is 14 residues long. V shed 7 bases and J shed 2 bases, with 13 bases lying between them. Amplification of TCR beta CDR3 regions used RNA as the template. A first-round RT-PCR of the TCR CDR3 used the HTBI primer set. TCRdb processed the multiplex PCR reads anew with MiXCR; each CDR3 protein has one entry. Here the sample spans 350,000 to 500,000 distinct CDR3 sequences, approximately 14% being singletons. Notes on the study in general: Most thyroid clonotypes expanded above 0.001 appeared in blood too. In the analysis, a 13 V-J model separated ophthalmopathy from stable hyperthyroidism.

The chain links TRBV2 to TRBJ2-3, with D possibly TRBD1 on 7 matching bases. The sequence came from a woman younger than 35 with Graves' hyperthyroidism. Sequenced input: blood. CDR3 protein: CASIRRGVTDTQYF. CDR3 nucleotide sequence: TGTGCCAGCATCCGCAGGGGGGTCACAGATACGCAGTATTTT.